A few counts support the clone carrying this T cell receptor beta chain. The antigen is undetermined. This record comes from a study of T-cell reconstitution after alpha-beta-depleted transplantation in children. The V gene end was trimmed by 10 bases and the J gene end by 7 bases; junction bases not matched to a gene: 8. This CDR3 region has 15 residues. Looked up from germline, CDR1 is ENHRY and CDR2 is SYGVKD. It was with unique molecular identifiers that the TCRbeta library was prepared. TCRdb fed the PCR reads into MiXCR, producing one record per CDR3 protein. The repertoire holds around 300,000 distinct CDR3 sequences, with less than 9.5% as singletons. Study conclusions and caveats: One year after transplant, T-cell counts and diversity came mostly from newly produced T cells.

Source: peripheral blood, taken 360 days after TCRalphabeta/CD19-depleted stem cell transplant. V and J are TRBV10-3 and TRBJ2-1; TRBD2 agrees at 15 bases. The TCR sequence derives from a female patient aged 2 to 10 who had a stem cell transplant for Fanconi anemia, so the T cells may come from the graft donor. The CDR3 sequence: CATETGTSGRNEQFF. The CDR3 DNA reads as TGTGCCACCGAAACCGGGACTAGCGGGAGGAATGAGCAGTTCTTC.